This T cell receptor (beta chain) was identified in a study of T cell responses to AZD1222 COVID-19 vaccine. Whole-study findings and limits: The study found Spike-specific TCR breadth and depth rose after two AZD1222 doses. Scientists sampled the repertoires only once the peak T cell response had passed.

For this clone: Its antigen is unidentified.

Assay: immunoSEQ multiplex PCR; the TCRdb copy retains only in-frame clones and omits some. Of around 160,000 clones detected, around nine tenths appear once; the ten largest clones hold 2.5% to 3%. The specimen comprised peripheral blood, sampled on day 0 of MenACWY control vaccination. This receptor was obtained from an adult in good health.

The CDR3: CASSIGTTNEQFF. Written as DNA, the CDR3 is TGTGCCAGTAGTATAGGGACTACTAATGAGCAGTTCTTC. This rearrangement joins TRBV19 to TRBJ2-1, with D perhaps matching TRBD2 (6 bases). V was pared by 1 base and J by 7 bases, with 8 bases between. The V gene's germline CDR1 is LNHDA and CDR2 SQIVND (reference sequence). CDR3 length equals 13 residues.